This TCR beta chain was observed in a study of shared clonotypes between healthy human individuals. About the study: Every donor yielded three CD4 naive, three CD4 memory, two CD8 naive and one CD8 memory plate. Study-level points and caveats: Non-shared clonotypes showed lower generation probabilities than clonotypes common to all four donors. Donor scarcity curtailed the genetic and exposure-history diversity represented herein.

Clones were sequenced by immunoSEQ multiplex PCR, and TCRdb holds only the in-frame ones, with some missing. The data contain some 1,600,000 clones, 95% to 99% of them seen just once; the ten biggest clones take up roughly 0.4%. Regarding this clone: Its antigen is not identified.

The germline V gene has CDR1 SGHRS and CDR2 YFSETQ. This CDR3 spans 17 amino acids. V lost 4 bases to trimming and J lost 0 bases; unmatched junction nucleotides: 9. Each donor was a Caucasian adult residing in Nashville, Tennessee. This chain uses TRBV5-1 with TRBJ2-3; 9 bases match TRBD1. Sequences were obtained from naive CD4+ T cells sorted from blood. The sample's subset: CD45RA+ positively selected. This receptor was taken from a man aged 25-45 years in good health. The CDR3 bases are TGCGCCAGCAGCGGCACAGGGGGCGAAACTAGCACAGATACGCAGTATTTT. Its translation is CASSGTGGETSTDTQYF.